This TCR beta chain was obtained from a study of blood T cell repertoires in COVID-19. Study-level information: Samples of COVID-19 (acute and convalescent) were obtained from the United States, Italy and Spain.

Enrolled through a virtual design, the participants were between 18 and 89 years of age and came from approximately 25 US areas. Authors' processing steps: Reference gene primer amplification in the assay estimated nucleated cell counts. The assay was immunoSEQ multiplex PCR, and TCRdb's table has in-frame clones only and misses some. The V and J calls and clone size come from that table; D and trimming were worked out from the DNA. The repertoire holds around 200,000 clones, with roughly 90% as singletons. V lost 0 bases to trimming and J lost 5 bases, with 18 bases between them. The CDR3 runs to 16 residues. Germline loops: CDR1 SGHRS, CDR2 YFSETQ.

The clonotype comes from a woman younger than 30 who had recovered from COVID-19. Sequencing input: PBMCs or T cells enriched from blood (not recorded which). The chain recombines TRBV5-1 with TRBJ2-7; D is possibly TRBD2 (6 bases). CDR3 sequence: CASSLEGGGGSHEQYF. CDR3 nucleotide sequence: TGCGCCAGCAGCTTGGAAGGTGGTGGAGGGTCGCACGAGCAGTACTTC.